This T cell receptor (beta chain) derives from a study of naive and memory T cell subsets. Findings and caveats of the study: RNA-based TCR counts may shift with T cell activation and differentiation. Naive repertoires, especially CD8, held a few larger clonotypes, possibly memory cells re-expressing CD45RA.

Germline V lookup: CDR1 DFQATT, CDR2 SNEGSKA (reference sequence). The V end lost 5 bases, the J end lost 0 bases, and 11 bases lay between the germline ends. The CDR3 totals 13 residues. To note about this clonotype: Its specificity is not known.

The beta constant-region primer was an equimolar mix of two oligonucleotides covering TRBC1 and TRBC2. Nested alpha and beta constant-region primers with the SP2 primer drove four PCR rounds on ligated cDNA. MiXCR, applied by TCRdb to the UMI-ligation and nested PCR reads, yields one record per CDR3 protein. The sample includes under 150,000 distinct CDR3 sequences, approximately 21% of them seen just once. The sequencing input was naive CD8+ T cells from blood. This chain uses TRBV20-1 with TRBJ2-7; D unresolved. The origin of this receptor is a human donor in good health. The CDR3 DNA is TGCAGTGCTCCCGACAACCTCTCCTACGAGCAGTACTTC. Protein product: CSAPDNLSYEQYF.